This T cell receptor (beta chain) originates from a study of regulatory T cells in long-lasting Graves disease (dated by TCRdb to the early 2020s). With respect to the entire study: Persistent Graves' disease was defined as antithyroid drug treatment for over 5 years with persistently positive TSH receptor autoantibodies. On average, persistent Graves' disease patients in the clinical cohort had been on antithyroid drugs for eight to twelve years. The study was conducted in China and was registered as a clinical trial. A total of about 33 samples underwent TCR sequencing, from about 13 patients with persistent Graves' disease and 20 or so patients with newly diagnosed Graves' disease. Peripheral blood TCR sequencing and RNA sequencing compared persistent Graves' disease patients with newly diagnosed Graves' disease patients. The investigation overall reported the following: Compared with newly diagnosed patients, patients with persistent Graves' disease had lower TCR Shannon entropy and fewer highly expanded clones, which suggests clonal expansion. The authors acknowledged the small sample size as a limitation that may reduce accuracy. The study examined only peripheral blood because the primary lesion, thyroid tissue, could not be accessed. Sequencing and analysis were restricted to the TCR beta chain. Persistent disease showed preferential use of TRBV28, TRBJ1-2 and TRBJ2-5, whereas newly diagnosed disease favored TRBV20-1 and TRBJ2-1. A larger number of public clonotypes was shared among persistent patients (around 2,700) than among newly diagnosed patients (approximately 1,000).

The library was made by multiplex PCR. The sequencer listed for this sample is Illumina HiSeq 4000. CDR3 regions were amplified by Arm-PCR with iRepertoire HTBI primers to construct TCR beta libraries. PCR products were gel purified before sequencing. The authors' analysis ran thus. A total of 62 TRBV and some 15 TRBJ segments were identified across samples and were used for gene usage analysis of CDR3 amino acid clonotypes. COPE and FqMerger were used to merge filtered high-quality paired reads into contigs. BLAST was used to align contigs to IMGT TRBV, TRBD and TRBJ reference genes, and CDR3 was defined according to IMGT. Highly expanded clones were defined as clonotypes with a frequency above 0.1%. Shannon entropy served as the measure of repertoire diversity, while the Gini coefficient captured V-J evenness. A clonotype was considered public if more than one individual shared it. Through fastp at Q25 and MiXCR, TCRdb rebuilt clones from the public reads, retaining in-frame beta chains. Identical CDR3 protein sequences are pooled into one entry, listed with their most common genes and DNA. It is TCRdb's table, rather than the study itself, that gives the V and J calls and clone size. This sample has under 450,000 distinct CDR3 sequences in its table, and 23% of those were observed once. Approximately 28% of the sample comes from the top ten.

About this clonotype: Its antigen is still unknown. No per-base quality is available; no much larger clone lies one base away.

From the germline V gene (reference sequence), CDR1 is LNHDA and CDR2 is SQIVND. Measured from the cysteine to the phenylalanine, the CDR3 is 15 residues long. CDR3 DNA is the only sequence kept; it has 45 bases, read in frame from the first base. V is cut by 11 bases and J by 0 bases, and the space between the germline ends is 16 bases. The sample's time point, from its label and the paper: persistent/refractory GD, antithyroid drugs over 5 years with positive TRAb. For both TCR sequencing and RNA sequencing, RNA was extracted from PBMCs using TRIzol. The diagnosis of Graves' disease followed American Thyroid Association guidelines. Patients were recruited from an endocrinology department in Xi'an, China. Each patient gave about 8.1 milliliters of peripheral blood, collected in an EDTA anticoagulant tube. PBMCs were isolated by Ficoll Paque Plus density gradient separation without further T cell sorting. An Agilent 2100 Bioanalyzer and agarose gel were used to check RNA quality, while a NanoDrop 2000 measured RNA concentration.

The sample was peripheral blood mononuclear cells (PBMCs), taken when the disease was refractory, from a patient treated with antithyroid drugs. This clonotype was sampled from a female donor with Graves disease. The receptor chain draws on TRBV19 and TRBJ1-4; the best D guess is TRBD1, with 5 bases matching. The nucleotide sequence reads as follows: TGTGCCGTTGCCGGGACGGCCGCAACTAATGAAAAACTGTTTTTT. It codes for CAVAGTAATNEKLFF.